This TCR beta chain came from a study of cytomegalovirus exposure and HLA in healthy donors. Notes on this clone: Its matching antigen is unknown.

Study findings and constraints: No immune exposure information besides CMV serostatus was available. The study reported that TCR beta sequences accurately predicted HLA-A and HLA-B alleles in most subjects. A later analysis found common viral pathogens apparently linked to several of the most significant clusters. In a later analysis, a genetic analysis reported fewer productive-TCR N-insertions in an Asian-associated ancestry cluster than the cohort average.

In the PCR, 60 Vbeta and 13 Jbeta primers were used. Clones were read by immunoSEQ multiplex PCR, and TCRdb kept only the in-frame ones, dropping some. The sample lists around 180,000 clones; 80% were seen once. Per the germline V gene, CDR1 is LNHDA and CDR2 is SQIVND (reference sequence). The CDR3 consists of 14 residues. This clonotype was obtained from a man between 40 and 49 years old in good health and CMV-seronegative. The sequenced sample was PBMCs. The chain joins TRBV19 to TRBJ2-5, with TRBD2 identical over 10 bases. Matching the DNA end better, TRBJ2-7 makes the J call doubtful. CDR3 in amino acids: CATAPSGGSYEQYF. For the CDR3, the DNA is TGTGCCACCGCCCCTAGCGGGGGTTCCTACGAGCAGTACTTC.